This TCR beta chain was documented in a study of blood T cell repertoires in COVID-19. Germline V gives CDR1 SGHTA, CDR2 FQGNSA. The length of the CDR3 is 18 residues. V trimming: 5 bases; J trimming: 6 bases; junction bases outside the gene matches: 20. TCRdb keeps only in-frame clones here, not all; method: immunoSEQ multiplex PCR. The table has 300,000 to 400,000 clones, around 90% seen once. The sequencing input was peripheral blood. The J gene is TRBJ2-3, the V gene TRBV7-2; TRBD2 aligns across 7 bases. The receptor's source is a woman between 25 and 40 years old with COVID-19, enrolled during active disease. DNA for the CDR3: TGTGCCAGCAGCCCTAGGTCCCCTTGGCGGGAGTTGGGCGATACGCAGTATTTT. Translating it yields CASSPRSPWRELGDTQYF.